These 21 T cell receptor beta chains originate from one sample sequenced in a study of CD8+ T cells in alopecia areata. Reverse transcribed after extraction, RNA yielded cDNA as the sequencing template. TCRdb's table, derived via immunoSEQ multiplex PCR, lists solely in-frame clones and lacks some. This table holds about 140,000 clones, about 88% found once. The treatment was: oral pan-JAK inhibitor, 5-10 mg twice daily. This material consisted of CD8+ T cells sorted from blood, taken at week 4, from a patient treated with tofacitinib. The source is a human donor with alopecia areata.

This chain joins TRBV6-1 and TRBJ1-2; 7 positions agree with TRBD1. The CDR3 covers 17 residues. V shed 2 bases and J 6 bases; nucleotides not matched to a gene: 15. Germline V lookup: CDR1 MNHNS, CDR2 SASEGT. CDR3 in DNA: TGTGCCAGCAGTGAAACCCGACAGCACGAGGGGGCGGATGGCTACACCTTC. It specifies CASSETRQHEGADGYTF.

This sequence joins TRBV7-9 and TRBJ2-3; 9 nucleotides agree with TRBD1. This CDR3 has 15 amino acids. V lost 3 bases and J lost 4; bases outside the gene matches: 5. CDR1 and CDR2 from the germline V gene are SEHNR and FQNEAQ (reference sequence). Here the CDR3 reads CASSFGRQGADTQYF. The CDR3 DNA reads as TGTGCCAGCAGCTTTGGGCGACAGGGGGCAGATACGCAGTATTTT. The whole variable domain, remainder taken from reference TRBV7-9 and TRBJ2-3, is DTGVSQNPRHKITKRGQNVTFRCDPISEHNRLYWYRQTLGQGPEFLTYFQNEAQLEKSRLLSDRFSAERPKGSFSTLEIQRTEQGDSAMYLCASSFGRQGADTQYFGPGTRLTVL.

V is TRBV19 and J is TRBJ2-1; D uncertain. Germline CDR1 is LNHDA and CDR2 is SQIVND (reference sequence). V was cut by 1 base and J by 6 bases, with 4 bases left in between. The CDR3 totals 12 residues. This chain's CDR3 is CASSIGPNEQFF. For the CDR3, the DNA is TGTGCCAGTAGTATAGGCCCCAATGAGCAGTTCTTC.

This chain connects TRBV11-1 to TRBJ2-3; unclear D gene. Between the trimmed V and J ends, which lost 2 bases and 4 bases, there was a span of 13 bases. The CDR3 sequence is 15 residues long. From germline, CDR1 is SGHAT and CDR2 FQDESV (reference sequence). The CDR3 reads CASSLRWVEADTQYF. The CDR3 region has the DNA TGTGCCAGCAGCTTACGATGGGTTGAAGCAGATACGCAGTATTTT.

The CDR3 loop is CASSDWDSFQEGYTF. In DNA form, the CDR3 reads TGTGCCAGCAGCGACTGGGACTCCTTTCAGGAGGGCTACACCTTC. The V call is TRBV7-9, the J call TRBJ1-2, with a weak D call TRBD1 (5 bases). V was shortened by 5 bases and J by 8 bases, with 21 bases between the two germline ends. This CDR3 is built from 15 residues. Germline CDR1 SEHNR, CDR2 FQNEAQ (reference sequence).

CDR3: CSVIRSSSYEQYF. The CDR3 bases are TGCAGCGTAATCCGTAGTTCCTCCTACGAGCAGTACTTC. This chain joins TRBV29-1 and TRBJ2-7, with D uncertain. The CDR3 is 13 residues long. Germline CDR1 is SQVTM and CDR2 is ANQGSEA. V lost 6 bases, J lost 0 bases, and 12 bases lay in between.

A remark on this clone: The same CDR3 also results from other DNA sequences found in this sample. The V call is TRBV29-1, the J call TRBJ2-7, with TRBD2 matching over 11 bases. The junction had 1 base not matched to a gene; V was cut back by 4 bases and J by 2 bases. The CDR3 consists of 13 residues. Germline CDR1 reads SQVTM; CDR2 reads ANQGSEA. The CDR3 protein is CSVGLAGTYEQYF. CDR3 nucleotide sequence: TGCAGCGTTGGACTAGCGGGAACCTACGAGCAGTACTTC.

This clone was counted once. The rearrangement links TRBV5-1 to TRBJ1-6; D is unresolved. V was shortened by 4 bases and J by 4 bases, with 15 bases between the two germline ends. Per the germline V gene, CDR1 is SGHRS and CDR2 is YFSETQ. This CDR3 is 16 amino acids long. The CDR3 DNA follows: TGCGCCAGCAGCCCCGGAGAGGGCCCATATAATTCACCCCTCCACTTT. Protein: CASSPGEGPYNSPLHF.

The rearrangement joins TRBV29-1 to TRBJ2-7, with TRBD2 identical over 7 bases. CDR1 SQVTM and CDR2 ANQGSEA come from the germline V gene. With V trimmed by 0 bases and J by 2 bases, 4 bases remained unmatched. This CDR3 is 14 amino acids long. The CDR3 DNA sequence: TGCAGCGTTGAAGAGGGGGGGAGCACCTACGAGCAGTACTTC. It codes for CSVEEGGSTYEQYF.

V usage is TRBV5-1 and J usage is TRBJ2-7; 7 bases align to TRBD1. V gave up 7 bases and J gave up 2 bases; unmatched junction bases: 12. The CDR3 is 15 residues long. CDR1 and CDR2 from the germline V gene are SGHRS and YFSETQ. CDR3: CASSIYTGDPYEQYF. DNA for the CDR3: TGCGCCAGCTCGATCTATACAGGGGATCCCTACGAGCAGTACTTC. Full variable domain (outside the CDR3, taken from reference TRBV5-1 and TRBJ2-7): KAGVTQTPRYLIKTRGQQVTLSCSPISGHRSVSWYQQTPGQGLQFLFEYFSETQRNKGNFPGRFSGRQFSNSRSEMNVSTLELGDSALYLCASSIYTGDPYEQYFGPGTRLTVT.

This chain uses TRBV29-1 with TRBJ2-5; D gene uncertain. Trimming cost V 3 bases and J 1 base, with 6 bases left between them. This CDR3 has 12 residues. In germline, CDR1 is SQVTM, CDR2 ANQGSEA. CDR3 DNA sequence: TGCAGCGTTGAGGAAAGCCAAGAGACCCAGTACTTC. It is translated as CSVEESQETQYF.

The rearrangement links TRBV27 to TRBJ2-3, with a tentative D call TRBD2 (6 bases). Deletions cut 5 bases from V and 6 bases from J, with 15 bases between. Germline CDR1 reads MNHEY; CDR2 reads SMNVEV (reference sequence). The CDR3 covers 14 residues. The CDR3 DNA reads as TGTGCCAGCAGTAACCTGACTAGGAGCGATACGCAGTATTTT. It yields the protein CASSNLTRSDTQYF.

The genes are TRBV29-1 and TRBJ2-3; tentative D call: TRBD1 (6 bases). Trimming cost V 6 bases and J 3 bases, with 19 bases left between them. Per germline, CDR1 SQVTM and CDR2 ANQGSEA. The CDR3 has 15 residues. The chain's CDR3 is CSVEATGSRTDTQYF. CDR3 bases: TGCAGCGTGGAGGCCACAGGGTCTCGGACAGATACGCAGTATTTT.

The J gene is TRBJ2-7, the V gene TRBV4-2; a possible D gene is TRBD1 (7 bases). Trimming left V 4 bases short and J 1 base short, with 14 bases between. The CDR3 has 15 residues. Per the germline V gene, CDR1 is LGHNA and CDR2 is YNFKEQ. DNA of the CDR3: TGTGCCAGCAGCCCTTGGGACAGCGGGTCCTACGAGCAGTACTTC. It specifies CASSPWDSGSYEQYF.

V is TRBV29-1 and J is TRBJ2-1, with 9 bases that match TRBD2. Per germline, CDR1 SQVTM and CDR2 ANQGSEA. V dropped 8 bases and J dropped 6; count of bases not matched to a gene: 11. The CDR3 sequence is 14 residues long. CDR3 sequence reads: CSFSGGIDGNEQFF. The CDR3 nucleotides are TGCAGCTTTAGCGGGGGAATTGATGGCAATGAGCAGTTCTTC.

CDR3 loop: CASSPIWDTEQYF. CDR3 sequence (DNA): TGTGCCAGCAGTCCCATATGGGACACCGAGCAGTACTTC. The V and J genes are TRBV27 and TRBJ2-7, with TRBD1 as a possible D gene (6 bases). V was pared by 5 bases and J by 6 bases, with 14 bases between. The germline CDR1 and CDR2 sequences are MNHEY and SMNVEV (reference sequence). This CDR3 is built from 13 residues.

In this sample, this clone turned up once. This chain links TRBV29-1 with TRBJ2-7; D assignment may be TRBD1 or TRBD2 (5 bases each). CDR1 SQVTM and CDR2 ANQGSEA come from the germline V gene. V shed 6 bases and J shed 3 bases, with 15 bases lying between them. The CDR3 spans 13 residues. CDR3 coding DNA: TGCAGCGTATCAGGGACGAAGGTCTACGAGCAGTACTTC. It specifies CSVSGTKVYEQYF.

This chain uses TRBV7-9 with TRBJ2-3; D tentatively reads TRBD1 or TRBD2 (5 bases each). The length of the CDR3 is 15 residues. Trimming removed 5 bases from V and 1 base from J, with 13 bases in between. Germline-derived CDR1 and CDR2 are SEHNR and FQNEAQ (reference sequence). CDR3 residues: CASSTSRDGTDTQYF. DNA of the CDR3: TGTGCCAGCAGCACCAGTCGGGACGGCACAGATACGCAGTATTTT.

This clone was seen a handful of times. One junction end disagrees with the germline gene, perhaps due to a read error. This chain uses TRBV29-1 with TRBJ2-7, with 9 bases fitting TRBD1. The CDR3 covers 14 residues. Germline V gene sequence: CDR1 SQVTM, CDR2 ANQGSEA. CDR3 protein: CSVEDRGTLYEQYF. DNA of the CDR3: TGCAGCGTCGAAGACAGGGGGACCCTCTACGAGCAGTACTTC.

This chain uses TRBV29-1 with TRBJ2-1, with 11 positions matching TRBD2. The germline CDR1 and CDR2 sequences are SQVTM and ANQGSEA. Trimming removed 1 base from V and 0 bases from J; junction bases left unmatched: 5. The CDR3 is 17 amino acids. In nucleotides, the CDR3 is TGCAGCGTTGAAGGACTAGCGGGGCTCTCCTCCTACAATGAGCAGTTCTTC. Residues: CSVEGLAGLSSYNEQFF.

This chain joins TRBV29-1 and TRBJ1-2; D not certain. Trimming took 2 bases from V and 8 from J, leaving 9 bases between them. This CDR3 is 11 amino acids long. Germline CDR1 and CDR2: SQVTM and ANQGSEA. The CDR3: CSVEPGYGYTF. CDR3 bases: TGCAGCGTTGAACCTGGATACGGCTACACCTTC.